Each of the 8 T cell receptor beta chains below was sequenced from the same sample in a study of cytomegalovirus exposure and HLA in healthy donors. Vbeta (60) and Jbeta (13) primers were used in the PCR. Measured with immunoSEQ multiplex PCR; TCRdb has only the in-frame clones, and not every one. The table lists roughly 150,000 clones, about 84% of them singletons, with 1% to 1.5% in the top ten. Sequencing was performed on PBMCs. These receptors were taken from a man aged 50-59 years in good health and CMV-seropositive.

The chain carries TRBV27 and TRBJ2-4; 7 bases map to TRBD1. CDR1 and CDR2 (germline): MNHEY, SMNVEV (reference sequence). This CDR3 comprises 14 residues. Trimming at V came to 8 bases and at J to 1 base, leaving 5 bases not matched to a gene. CDR3 coding DNA: TGTGCCAGCCATAGACAGGGCGCCAAAAACATTCAGTACTTC. It yields the protein CASHRQGAKNIQYF.

This sequence joins TRBV25-1 and TRBJ2-3; TRBD2 matches 12 bases. The CDR3 covers 16 residues. The trim removed 3 bases at V and 2 bases at J, leaving 3 bases unmatched. CDR1 MGHDK and CDR2 SYGVNS come from the germline V gene. CDR3: CASSDTSGGFTDTQYF. The CDR3 DNA follows: TGTGCCAGCAGTGACACTAGCGGGGGGTTCACAGATACGCAGTATTTT.

The V gene is TRBV5-6, the J gene TRBJ2-3; 9 bases map to TRBD2. Germline trimming cut 1 base from V and 7 bases from J; bases unmatched to any gene: 7. CDR1 and CDR2 (germline): SGHDT, YYEEEE. This CDR3 is built from 15 residues. The DNA of the CDR3 is TGTGCCAGCAGCTTGTGGGCGGGGGGGCCGAATACGCAGTATTTT. Amino acid sequence: CASSLWAGGPNTQYF.

This chain connects TRBV7-9 to TRBJ2-7, with TRBD2 matching 7 bases. This CDR3 has 15 residues. Looked up from germline, CDR1 is SEHNR and CDR2 is FQNEAQ (reference sequence). V lost 5 bases, J lost 1 base, and 8 bases stayed unmatched. Here the CDR3 reads CASSRGTGGSYEQYF. In DNA form, the CDR3 reads TGTGCCAGCAGCCGGGGGACCGGGGGGTCCTACGAGCAGTACTTC. The complete variable domain, with remaining parts taken from reference TRBV7-9 and TRBJ2-7, reads DTGVSQNPRHKITKRGQNVTFRCDPISEHNRLYWYRQTLGQGPEFLTYFQNEAQLEKSRLLSDRFSAERPKGSFSTLEIQRTEQGDSAMYLCASSRGTGGSYEQYFGPGTRLTVT.

This clone was seen just once. The chain employs TRBV4-2 and TRBJ1-2; D is possibly TRBD1 (5 bases). Trimming shortened V by 0 bases and J by 1 base, and 9 bases separated the two germline ends. Germline V gene data show CDR1 as LGHNA and CDR2 as YNFKEQ. There are 15 residues in the CDR3. The CDR3 loop is CASSQDDSFNYGYTF. DNA of the CDR3: TGTGCCAGCAGCCAAGACGACAGCTTTAACTATGGCTACACCTTC.

This clone appeared a few times. This chain joins TRBV2 and TRBJ2-1, with 8 nucleotides matching TRBD1. After removal of 7 bases from V and 9 bases from J, the junction contained 8 bases not matched to a gene. There are 13 residues in the CDR3. Germline assignment: CDR1 SNHLY and CDR2 FYNNEI. The CDR3 nucleotides read TGTGCCAGCACCCGGGACAGGCAGGCTGAGCAGTTCTTC. It encodes CASTRDRQAEQFF.

The chain carries TRBV5-1 and TRBJ2-1; 9 bases agree with TRBD1. CDR3 length: 16 residues. V dropped 4 bases and J dropped 9; count of bases not matched to a gene: 14. Germline V gives CDR1 SGHRS, CDR2 YFSETQ. CDR3 coding DNA: TGCGCCAGCAGCACGGGGACAGGGCAGCCAATGAGTGAGCAGTTCTTC. Translation gives CASSTGTGQPMSEQFF.

V and J are TRBV7-8 and TRBJ2-5, with TRBD2 identical over 12 bases. The end of the DNA fits TRBJ2-7 better, so the J call may be wrong. The CDR3 length is 17 residues. Looked up from germline, CDR1 is SGHVS and CDR2 is FQNEAQ. CDR3 DNA sequence: TGTGCCAGCAGCCACTCTAGCGGGGGGGCCAAACGAGACGAGCAGTACTTC. It specifies CASSHSSGGAKRDEQYF.